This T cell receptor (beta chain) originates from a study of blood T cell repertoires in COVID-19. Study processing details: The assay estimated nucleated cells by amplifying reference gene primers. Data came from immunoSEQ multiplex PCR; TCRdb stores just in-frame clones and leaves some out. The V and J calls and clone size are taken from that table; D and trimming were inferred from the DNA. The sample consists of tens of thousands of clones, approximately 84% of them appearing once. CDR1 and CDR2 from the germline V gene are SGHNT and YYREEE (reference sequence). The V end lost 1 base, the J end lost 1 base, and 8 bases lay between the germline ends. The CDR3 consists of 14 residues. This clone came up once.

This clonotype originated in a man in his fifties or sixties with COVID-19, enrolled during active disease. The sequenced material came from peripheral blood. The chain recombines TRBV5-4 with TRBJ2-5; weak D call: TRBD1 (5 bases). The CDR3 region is CASSLNQGQETQYF. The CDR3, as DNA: TGTGCCAGCAGCTTGAACCAGGGCCAAGAGACCCAGTACTTC.